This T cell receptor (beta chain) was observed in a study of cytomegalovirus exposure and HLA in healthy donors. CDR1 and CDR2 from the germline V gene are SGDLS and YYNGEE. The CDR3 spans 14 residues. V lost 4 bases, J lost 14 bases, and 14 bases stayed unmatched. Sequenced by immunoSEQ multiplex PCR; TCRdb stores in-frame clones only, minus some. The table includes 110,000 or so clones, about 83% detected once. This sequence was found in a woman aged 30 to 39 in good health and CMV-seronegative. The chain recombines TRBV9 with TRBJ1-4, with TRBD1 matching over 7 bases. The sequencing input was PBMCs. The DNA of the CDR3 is TGTGCCAGCAGCCTCGGGACAGCGCCATTGGGGCTGTTTTTT. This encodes CASSLGTAPLGLFF.